One sample yielded the 30 T cell receptor beta chains listed below, sequenced in a study of Ad26.COV2.S vaccination and SARS-CoV-2 variants. Clones were sequenced by immunoSEQ multiplex PCR, and TCRdb holds only the in-frame ones, with some missing. The sample records about 350,000 clones, about 88% being singletons. Treatment specified: approximately 18 received Ad26.COV2.S at low or high dose, single or two shots; about 5 received placebo; per-sample allocation not given. Sampling was done on day 63 after the first vaccine or placebo injection. This material consisted of peripheral blood, taken in a trial of Ad26.COV2.S vaccine versus placebo. The receptors derive from a person between 18 and 65 years old who received the Ad26.COV2.S COVID-19 vaccine or a placebo.

The chain has TRBV25-1 and TRBJ2-2, with 9 nucleotides matching TRBD2. The V gene end was trimmed by 7 bases and the J gene end by 7 bases; junction bases not matched to a gene: 10. The germline V gene has CDR1 MGHDK and CDR2 SYGVNS. The CDR3 has 15 amino acids. Here the CDR3 reads CASTPSGNEDGELFF. As DNA, the CDR3 is TGTGCCAGCACACCTAGCGGGAATGAAGACGGGGAGCTGTTTTTT.

This chain connects TRBV7-9 to TRBJ1-2; 10 bases are shared with TRBD1. Germline V gene lookup returns CDR1 SEHNR and CDR2 FQNEAQ (reference sequence). This CDR3 has 15 amino acids. After removal of 5 bases from V and 5 bases from J, the junction contained 8 bases not matched to a gene. Here the CDR3 reads CASSPGTGVGYGYTF. CDR3 coding DNA: TGTGCCAGCAGCCCCGGGACAGGGGTTGGGTATGGCTACACCTTC.

The chain carries TRBV11-3 and TRBJ2-7, with TRBD2 identical over 9 bases. The V gene end was trimmed by 4 bases and the J gene end by 6 bases; junction bases not matched to a gene: 10. Germline V lookup: CDR1 SGHNT, CDR2 YENEEA. The CDR3 has 15 residues. CDR3 region: CASSSGLATPSEQYF. The DNA for the CDR3 is TGTGCCAGCAGCTCGGGACTAGCCACGCCGAGCGAGCAGTACTTC.

This clone was detected a few times. The rearrangement links TRBV19 to TRBJ1-1; D call uncertain. CDR1 is LNHDA, CDR2 SQIVND, per germline (reference sequence). Trimming left V 7 bases short and J 5 bases short, with 8 bases between. This CDR3 region has 11 residues. CDR3 bases: TGTGCCAGTAAGGAGCTAACTGAAGCTTTCTTT. Its translation is CASKELTEAFF. Full variable domain (remainder filled in from reference TRBV19 and TRBJ1-1): DGGITQSPKYLFRKEGQNVTLSCEQNLNHDAMYWYRQDPGQGLRLIYYSQIVNDFQKGDIAEGYSVSREKKESFPLTVTSAQKNPTAFYLCASKELTEAFFGQGTRLTVV.

The rearrangement uses TRBV7-9 and TRBJ1-2, with a weak D call TRBD1 (6 bases). The V and J ends lost 4 bases and 5 bases respectively, with 20 bases between them. The CDR3 is 16 amino acids. CDR1 and CDR2 (germline): SEHNR, FQNEAQ (reference sequence). DNA of the CDR3: TGTGCCAGCAGCTCGGACAGAGCGATTTTTGGTTATGGCTACACCTTC. It encodes CASSSDRAIFGYGYTF.

The chain recombines TRBV5-1 with TRBJ2-1; 10 bases agree with TRBD2. From germline, CDR1 is SGHRS and CDR2 YFSETQ. With V trimmed by 2 bases and J by 7 bases, 9 bases remained unmatched. This CDR3 has 16 amino acids. CDR3 in DNA: TGCGCCAGCAGCTTACTAGCGGGAATACCGGCAAATGAGCAGTTCTTC. Translated, it gives CASSLLAGIPANEQFF.

The chain joins TRBV15 to TRBJ2-5; 9 bases agree with TRBD1. CDR1 and CDR2 (germline): LNHNV, YYDKDF (reference sequence). The CDR3 spans 18 residues. Trimming removed 4 bases from V and 2 bases from J; junction bases left unmatched: 14. Here the CDR3 DNA reads TGTGCCACCAGCACCGAATTAACAGGGGGCGTGGATCAAGAGACCCAGTACTTC. Its translation: CATSTELTGGVDQETQYF. Complete variable domain (other parts from reference TRBV15 and TRBJ2-5): DAMVIQNPRYQVTQFGKPVTLSCSQTLNHNVMYWYQQKSSQAPKLLFHYYDKDFNNEADTPDNFQSRRPNTSFCFLDIRSPGLGDTAMYLCATSTELTGGVDQETQYFGPGTRLLVL.

This clone occurred a few times. The chain is built from TRBV6-1 and TRBJ2-7; D is possibly TRBD1 (7 bases). V lost 5 bases and J lost 5, with 16 bases in between. In germline, CDR1 is MNHNS, CDR2 SASEGT. This CDR3 contains 14 residues. The CDR3 bases are TGTGCCAGCAGTTTCCCGCAGGGGGGTAACGAGCAGTACTTC. Translation gives CASSFPQGGNEQYF.

The V and J genes are TRBV5-1 and TRBJ2-2; D could derive from TRBD1 or TRBD2 (6 bases each). This CDR3 contains 15 residues. Trimming took 2 bases from V and 7 from J, leaving 15 bases between them. Germline loops: CDR1 SGHRS, CDR2 YFSETQ. In nucleotides, the CDR3 is TGCGCCAGCAGCTTAGGGGGGCTCGGCTTCGGGGAGCTGTTTTTT. Protein product: CASSLGGLGFGELFF.

As regards this clone: Relative to the germline gene, one junction end is altered; a read error may explain this. The V and J genes are TRBV7-8 and TRBJ2-7; 8 positions match TRBD2. The CDR3 is 14 residues long. The V gene's germline CDR1 is SGHVS and CDR2 FQNEAQ. The CDR3 DNA reads as TGTGCCAGCAGCTTAGGAGCCGGGGGGGCTCCCCGGACCTTC. It translates to CASSLGAGGAPRTF.

This chain joins TRBV5-4 and TRBJ1-3; perhaps TRBD1 as D (5 bases). Germline-derived CDR1 and CDR2 are SGHNT and YYREEE (reference sequence). There are 16 residues in the CDR3. V was trimmed by 0 bases and J by 0 bases, leaving 10 bases between them. The CDR3 coding sequence is TGTGCCAGCAGCTTGGGGGGGGAACGCTCTGGAAACACCATATATTTT. This codes for CASSLGGERSGNTIYF.

The gene calls are TRBV3-1 (or the pseudogene TRBV3-2) and TRBJ2-4; 11 nucleotides line up with TRBD2. The germline CDR1 and CDR2 sequences are LGHDT and YNNKEL (reference sequence). Trimming removed 0 bases from V and 6 bases from J; junction bases left unmatched: 7. The CDR3 length is 17 residues. Here the CDR3 DNA reads TGTGCCAGCAGCCAAGACGGACTAGCGGGTGGGGGAAACATTCAGTACTTC. It encodes CASSQDGLAGGGNIQYF.

The genes are TRBV18 and TRBJ1-1; no clear D gene. Germline V gene lookup returns CDR1 KGHSH and CDR2 LQKENI. This CDR3 region has 14 residues. V dropped 1 base and J dropped 5 bases, with 11 bases sitting between them. The CDR3 reads CASSPRSDLTEAFF. The CDR3 DNA reads TGTGCCAGCTCACCACGGTCAGACTTAACTGAAGCTTTCTTT.

The V call is TRBV2, the J call TRBJ2-7, with 11 nucleotides matching TRBD2. Germline-derived CDR1 and CDR2 are SNHLY and FYNNEI. There are 14 residues in the CDR3. The V and J ends lost 6 bases and 2 bases, in that order; junction bases with no gene match: 3. Written as DNA, the CDR3 is TGTGCCAGCAGGATAGCGGGGGGGACCTACGAGCAGTACTTC. Residues: CASRIAGGTYEQYF.

The V gene is TRBV3-1 (or the pseudogene TRBV3-2), the J gene TRBJ2-6, with a weak D call TRBD1 (6 bases). This CDR3 region has 15 residues. Germline assignment: CDR1 LGHDT and CDR2 YNNKEL (reference sequence). Trimming removed 2 bases at V and 1 base at J, with 6 bases between. CDR3 in amino acids: CASSQRGSGANVLTF. CDR3 DNA sequence: TGTGCCAGCAGCCAAAGGGGGTCTGGGGCCAACGTCCTGACTTTC.

The chain is built from TRBV7-2 and TRBJ1-5; perhaps TRBD1 as D (5 bases). V dropped 0 bases and J dropped 7 bases, with 16 bases sitting between them. Looked up from germline, CDR1 is SGHTA and CDR2 is FQGNSA. The CDR3 is 16 amino acids. The chain's CDR3 is CASSLAGTGEGQPQHF. The CDR3 nucleotides read TGTGCCAGCAGCTTAGCGGGGACCGGCGAAGGACAGCCCCAGCATTTT.

This clone was seen more than once but under ten times. Other DNA sequences in this specimen translate into the identical CDR3. The chain combines TRBV18 with TRBJ1-1; D ambiguous. Germline assignment: CDR1 KGHSH and CDR2 LQKENI. This CDR3 has 13 residues. Between the trimmed V and J ends, which lost 6 bases and 1 base, there was a span of 9 bases. CDR3 nucleotides: TGTGCCAGCTCGTTGGACGGGAACACTGAAGCTTTCTTT. Translated, it gives CASSLDGNTEAFF.

This clone was seen repeatedly, ten times or more. The chain combines TRBV5-6 with TRBJ2-1, with 12 bases lining up with TRBD2. Germline loops: CDR1 SGHDT, CDR2 YYEEEE. CDR3 length equals 14 residues. The V and J ends lost 5 bases and 8 bases, in that order; junction bases with no gene match: 5. The CDR3 nucleotides read TGTGCCAGCAGGTGGCTAGCGGGAGGGGATGAGCAGTTCTTC. This gives the protein CASRWLAGGDEQFF.

V gene TRBV7-9 combines with J gene TRBJ2-7; the D gene is possibly TRBD2 (6 bases). This CDR3 is 14 amino acids long. The V gene lost 5 bases and the J gene lost 4 bases, with 15 bases spanning the gap. Per germline, CDR1 SEHNR and CDR2 FQNEAQ (reference sequence). The CDR3 is CASSREGGVYEQYF. For the CDR3, the DNA is TGTGCCAGCAGCCGAGAGGGAGGTGTATACGAGCAGTACTTC.

V usage is TRBV23-1 and J usage is TRBJ2-1; D is unclear. TRBV23-1 is reported as an ORF; its role is uncertain. Trimming left V 0 bases short and J 0 bases short, with 21 bases between. The CDR3 has 20 amino acids. Here the CDR3 reads CASSQSVEPETPSSYNEQFF. The CDR3 DNA reads TGCGCCAGCAGTCAATCCGTGGAGCCAGAGACCCCGAGCTCCTACAATGAGCAGTTCTTC.

J is TRBJ1-1 and V is TRBV7-2; 7 positions agree with TRBD1. Germline assignment: CDR1 SGHTA and CDR2 FQGNSA. J lost 9 bases, V lost 5 bases, and 6 bases had no gene match. This CDR3 spans 12 amino acids. The CDR3 protein is CASSQGQYQAFF. The CDR3 bases are TGTGCCAGCAGCCAGGGACAGTACCAAGCTTTCTTT.

The V and J genes are TRBV9 and TRBJ1-5; D ambiguous. Trimming shortened V by 0 bases and J by 5 bases, and 9 bases separated the two germline ends. The CDR3 sequence is 14 residues long. CDR1 and CDR2 (germline): SGDLS, YYNGEE. The CDR3 is CASSVEGGDQPQHF. CDR3 bases: TGTGCCAGCAGCGTAGAGGGTGGGGATCAGCCCCAGCATTTT.

The chain is built from TRBV7-2 and TRBJ2-5; D unclear. V was clipped by 0 bases and J by 0 bases, with 5 bases between them. Germline values: CDR1 SGHTA, CDR2 FQGNSA. The CDR3 sequence is 14 residues long. CDR3 in DNA: TGTGCCAGCAGCTTAGCCAGGTACCAAGAGACCCAGTACTTC. Translation gives CASSLARYQETQYF.

The rearrangement joins TRBV4-3 to TRBJ1-1; a weak D match, TRBD1 (5 bases). The CDR3 is made up of 16 amino acids. Trimming cost V 0 bases and J 7 bases, with 18 bases left between them. The germline gives CDR1 LGHNA, CDR2 YSLEER. CDR3 sequence reads: CASSQDRAGSGFEAFF. The CDR3 nucleotides read TGCGCCAGCAGCCAAGATCGCGCAGGGAGTGGATTTGAAGCTTTCTTT.

Regarding this clone: Compared with germline, one end of the junction differs, possibly owing to a read error. The chain has TRBV5-4 and TRBJ1-4; 8 bases are shared with TRBD1. The CDR3 has 13 amino acids. The germline V gene encodes CDR1 SGHNT and CDR2 YYREEE (reference sequence). Here the CDR3 reads CASSSDREEGGLF. The CDR3 region has the DNA TGTGCCAGCAGCTCGGACAGGGAAGAGGGGGGACTTTTT.

This sequence joins TRBV5-1 and TRBJ1-2; TRBD1 aligns across 12 bases. V lost 2 bases and J lost 6; bases outside the gene matches: 17. Germline V lookup: CDR1 SGHRS, CDR2 YFSETQ. CDR3 length equals 19 residues. The CDR3 DNA follows: TGCGCCAGCAGCTTACCCTCCGGGACAGGGGGCGCCGAGGGAGATGGCTACACCTTC. Protein sequence: CASSLPSGTGGAEGDGYTF.

This clone was detected many times. The rearrangement links TRBV18 to TRBJ1-2; 8 bases agree with TRBD1. In germline, CDR1 is KGHSH, CDR2 LQKENI. Losses at the gene ends were 3 bases for V and 7 bases for J; bases not matched to a gene: 10. The CDR3 is made up of 15 amino acids. CDR3 nucleotides: TGTGCCAGCTCACCCTCAGGACAGGGCGGAGGTGGCTACACCTTC. Translating it yields CASSPSGQGGGGYTF.

This clone was seen a single time. CDR3 sequence (DNA): TGTGCCTGGAGTAGGGGACAGGGGGCGGCCGGGGAGCTGTTTTTT. Translated, it gives CAWSRGQGAAGELFF. This rearrangement joins TRBV30 to TRBJ2-2; 12 nucleotides agree with TRBD1. Trimming removed 2 bases from V and 6 bases from J; junction bases left unmatched: 4. Per germline, CDR1 GTSNPN and CDR2 SVGIG (reference sequence). The CDR3 runs 15 residues.

This chain links TRBV18 with TRBJ2-1; 8 nucleotides agree with TRBD2. The CDR3 loop spans 16 amino acids. J gave up 7 bases and V 5 bases, and 13 bases lay outside the gene matches. CDR1 is KGHSH and CDR2 is LQKENI in the germline V gene. The CDR3 DNA sequence: TGTGCCAGCTCATCGATTTCCGCGGGAGGTGGAAATGAGCAGTTCTTC. This translates into CASSSISAGGGNEQFF.

The rearrangement links TRBV5-1 to TRBJ2-1, with TRBD2 as a possible D gene (7 bases). V shed 0 bases and J shed 1 base, with 11 bases lying between them. CDR1 is SGHRS, CDR2 YFSETQ, per germline. This CDR3 is built from 16 residues. The CDR3 here is CASSLVGGGSYNEQFF. The CDR3 bases are TGCGCCAGCAGCTTGGTAGGGGGAGGGTCCTACAATGAGCAGTTCTTC.